The 10 T cell receptor beta chains in this list originate from one sample, sequenced in a study of blood T cell repertoires in COVID-19. Assay used: immunoSEQ multiplex PCR; TCRdb lists only in-frame clones, some missing. This table has tens of thousands of clones, around four fifths appearing once. The sequencing input was peripheral blood. These receptors all come from a human donor in a cohort sampled during active COVID-19.

This chain joins TRBV18 and TRBJ1-2; 10 bases are a match to TRBD1. V trimming: 2 bases; J trimming: 4 bases; junction bases outside the gene matches: 10. Germline V lookup: CDR1 KGHSH, CDR2 LQKENI. This CDR3 is built from 17 residues. The CDR3: CASSPGDDRGRTYGYTF. The DNA for the CDR3 is TGTGCCAGCTCACCAGGGGATGACAGGGGGCGCACCTATGGCTACACCTTC.

This clone was picked up many times. This sample also contains other DNA sequences that code for the same CDR3. This sequence joins TRBV15 and TRBJ2-1; 9 bases agree with TRBD1. Trimming cost V 3 bases and J 2 bases; bases outside gene matches: 2. The CDR3 extends over 15 amino acids. Germline V gene sequence: CDR1 LNHNV, CDR2 YYDKDF (reference sequence). The CDR3 region has the DNA TGTGCCACCAGCAGGGGACAGGGAACCTACAATGAGCAGTTCTTC. Translated: CATSRGQGTYNEQFF.

The chain couples TRBV28 to TRBJ2-2, with 7 bases aligning to TRBD1. This CDR3 is built from 15 residues. Germline trimming cut 2 bases from V and 3 bases from J; bases unmatched to any gene: 3. CDR1 and CDR2 from the germline V gene are MDHEN and SYDVKM. CDR3 loop: CASSLGQAYTGELFF. CDR3 in DNA: TGTGCCAGCAGTTTAGGACAGGCATACACCGGGGAGCTGTTTTTT. The full variable domain, its missing parts supplied by reference TRBV28 and TRBJ2-2, is DVKVTQSSRYLVKRTGEKVFLECVQDMDHENMFWYRQDPGLGLRLIYFSYDVKMKEKGDIPEGYSVSREKKERFSLILESASTNQTSMYLCASSLGQAYTGELFFGEGSRLTVL.

The rearrangement links TRBV2 to TRBJ2-2; D may be TRBD2 (6 bases). This CDR3 region has 15 residues. The V and J ends lost 5 bases and 6 bases respectively, with 16 bases between them. Germline V CDR1 and CDR2: SNHLY, FYNNEI. CDR3 protein: CASSPRDRRSGELFF. The CDR3 DNA follows: TGTGCCAGCAGTCCGCGGGACCGGCGGTCCGGGGAGCTGTTTTTT. Supplemented by reference TRBV2 and TRBJ2-2, the full variable domain reads EPEVTQTPSHQVTQMGQEVILRCVPISNHLYFYWYRQILGQKVEFLVSFYNNEISEKSEIFDDQFSVERPDGSNFTLKIRSTKLEDSAMYFCASSPRDRRSGELFFGEGSRLTVL.

J is TRBJ2-1 and V is TRBV5-1, with 10 bases that match TRBD2. The ends lost 2 bases at V and 6 bases at J; junction bases unmatched: 5. CDR1 is SGHRS and CDR2 is YFSETQ in the germline V gene. The CDR3 covers 15 residues. CDR3 loop: CASSLLAGRFNEQFF. The CDR3 DNA is TGCGCCAGCAGCTTACTAGCGGGACGTTTCAATGAGCAGTTCTTC.

The CDR3 DNA sequence: TGTGCCAGCAGCTTACAGGGGGCAGGCTACACTGAAGCTTTCTTT. As protein: CASSLQGAGYTEAFF. The chain recombines TRBV7-6 with TRBJ1-1; 8 bases are a match to TRBD1. V lost 2 bases, J lost 3 bases, and 5 bases stayed unmatched. The CDR3 has 15 residues. CDR1 SGHVS and CDR2 FNYEAQ come from the germline V gene.

The chain uses TRBV5-5 and TRBJ1-5; TRBD1 might be the D (6 bases). CDR3 length: 13 residues. V lost 4 bases and J 3 bases, leaving 8 bases between the germline ends. The germline CDR1 and CDR2 sequences are SGHKS and YYEKEE (reference sequence). CDR3 in amino acids: CASSTGNNQPQHF. In DNA, the CDR3 is TGTGCCAGCAGCACAGGGAACAATCAGCCCCAGCATTTT. The whole variable domain, filled in from reference TRBV5-5 and TRBJ1-5, reads DAGVTQSPTHLIKTRGQQVTLRCSPISGHKSVSWYQQVLGQGPQFIFQYYEKEERGRGNFPDRFSARQFPNYSSELNVNALLLGDSALYLCASSTGNNQPQHFGDGTRLSIL.

The rearrangement links TRBV5-1 to TRBJ2-7, with a tentative D call TRBD2 (5 bases). Looked up from germline, CDR1 is SGHRS and CDR2 is YFSETQ. There are 14 residues in the CDR3. Trimming pared 3 bases from V and 10 bases from J, leaving 20 bases between. The CDR3: CASSWTAGEGSQYF. DNA for the CDR3: TGCGCCAGCAGCTGGACTGCCGGGGAAGGGTCCCAGTACTTC.

The gene calls are TRBV29-1 and TRBJ2-1; TRBD2 aligns across 10 bases. The CDR3 consists of 16 residues. The V gene end was trimmed by 4 bases and the J gene end by 4 bases; junction bases not matched to a gene: 10. Germline V gene data show CDR1 as SQVTM and CDR2 as ANQGSEA. CDR3 DNA sequence: TGCAGCGTTGGCCTTAGCGGGAGGTACCTTTACAATGAGCAGTTCTTC. It translates to CSVGLSGRYLYNEQFF.

The chain couples TRBV6-5 to TRBJ1-2; 9 bases align to TRBD1. V was clipped by 2 bases and J by 6 bases; unmatched bases: 7. This CDR3 contains 15 residues. Germline values: CDR1 MNHEY, CDR2 SVGAGI. CDR3 bases: TGTGCCAGCAGTTACGTGGGACAGGGATCTAATGGCTACACCTTC. Encoded protein: CASSYVGQGSNGYTF.